Sequencing of this T cell receptor (beta chain) was carried out in a study of Ad26.COV2.S vaccination and SARS-CoV-2 variants. Study-wide points: Individuals receiving vaccine had higher spike-specific TCR breadth than placebo recipients did.

CDR3 length equals 15 residues. With 0 bases removed from V and 7 bases from J, the gap between germline ends came to 11 bases. CDR1 is SGHRS and CDR2 is YFSETQ in the germline V gene. Assay used: immunoSEQ multiplex PCR; TCRdb lists only in-frame clones, some missing. The sample contains about 400,000 clones, roughly 90% of which appear only once. Notes on this clone: Its antigen is not identified.

Treatment: 15 to 20 received Ad26.COV2.S at low or high dose, single or two shots; about 5 received placebo; per-sample allocation not given. Collection of the samples took place on day 63 after the first injection of vaccine or placebo. This person who donated was an adult of 18-55 years in Boston. Vaccination employed an Ad26 vector expressing the Wuhan-strain SARS-CoV-2 spike. The chain combines TRBV5-1 with TRBJ1-6; TRBD1 is a possible D gene (5 bases). The source was peripheral blood, collected in a trial of Ad26.COV2.S vaccine versus placebo. This TCR was recovered from a person between 18 and 60 years old who received the Ad26.COV2.S COVID-19 vaccine or a placebo. The CDR3 DNA follows: TGCGCCAGCAGCTTGGGGGACGGCCGAAATTCACCCCTCCACTTT. It specifies CASSLGDGRNSPLHF.